Below, 15 T cell receptor beta chains from the same sample are listed, as sequenced in a study of T cells after yellow fever vaccination. Using its own MiXCR run on the 5' RACE reads, TCRdb lists one record per CDR3 protein. The sample consists of roughly 120,000 distinct CDR3 sequences, 7.4% of them appearing once. The sequencing used CD4+ T cells sorted from PBMCs, collected about 10 days after the first yellow fever vaccination. These receptors originate from a man aged 18 to 29 who received the YFV17D yellow fever vaccine.

DNA for the CDR3: TGTGCCAGCAGCGTAGGGGTTTCTAGCACAGATACGCAGTATTTT. It specifies CASSVGVSSTDTQYF. V usage is TRBV9 and J usage is TRBJ2-3; D unresolved. The CDR3 is made up of 15 amino acids. Germline values: CDR1 SGDLS, CDR2 YYNGEE. The germline V and J ends were trimmed by 0 bases and 0 bases, with 8 bases remaining between them. Using reference TRBV9 and TRBJ2-3 for the parts outside the CDR3, the full variable domain is DSGVTQTPKHLITATGQRVTLRCSPRSGDLSVYWYQQSLDQGLQFLIQYYNGEERAKGNILERFSAQQFPDLHSELNLSSLELGDSALYFCASSVGVSSTDTQYFGPGTRLTVL.

This clonotype was found many times. The gene calls are TRBV20-1 and TRBJ2-5; a weak D match, TRBD1 (5 bases). This CDR3 contains 15 residues. CDR1 DFQATT and CDR2 SNEGSKA come from the germline V gene (reference sequence). Trimming left V 0 bases short and J 0 bases short, with 11 bases between. CDR3 sequence (DNA): TGCAGTGCTAGAGATGCTGGACAAGACCAAGAGACCCAGTACTTC. Amino acids: CSARDAGQDQETQYF.

This clonotype has at least ten counts. The chain is built from TRBV12-3 or TRBV12-4 and TRBJ2-1, with D perhaps matching TRBD1 or TRBD2 (6 bases each). The CDR3 sequence is 14 residues long. Trimming took 7 bases from V and 3 from J, leaving 13 bases between them. The CDR3 bases are TGTGCCAGCAACGGCCGGGGGCTCTACAATGAGCAGTTCTTC. It is translated as CASNGRGLYNEQFF.

The rearrangement uses TRBV5-4 and TRBJ2-5; maybe TRBD2 (5 bases). The germline gives CDR1 SGHNT, CDR2 YYREEE (reference sequence). The CDR3 has 15 residues. V gave up 0 bases and J gave up 0 bases, with 9 bases separating them. The CDR3: CASSLVRGYQETQYF. The CDR3 coding sequence is TGTGCCAGCAGCTTGGTTCGGGGATACCAAGAGACCCAGTACTTC.

This clonotype was recorded at least ten times. This chain joins TRBV4-3 and TRBJ1-2; D unclear. The ends were cut back, 0 bases at V and 0 bases at J, with 17 bases in the middle. The V gene's germline CDR1 is LGHNA and CDR2 YSLEER. The CDR3 extends over 18 amino acids. For the CDR3, the DNA is TGCGCCAGCAGCCAAGACTTCGGTCTACAACTTGCTAACTATGGCTACACCTTC. It encodes CASSQDFGLQLANYGYTF.

This clonotype was observed at least ten times. DNA of the CDR3: TGTGCCAGCAGTTTTCAGGGCGGGGAGCTGTTTTTT. Protein: CASSFQGGELFF. The rearrangement links TRBV28 to TRBJ2-2; D is perhaps TRBD1 (5 bases). V dropped 3 bases and J dropped 7 bases, with 6 bases sitting between them. The CDR3 sequence is 12 residues long. Germline V CDR1 and CDR2: MDHEN, SYDVKM.

This chain links TRBV2 with TRBJ2-7, with TRBD1 matching 7 bases. With 8 bases clipped from V and 6 bases from J, the junction kept 10 bases outside the gene matches. CDR1 and CDR2 from the germline V gene are SNHLY and FYNNEI. The CDR3 covers 13 residues. CDR3 sequence: CASVRDSGGEQYV. The CDR3 coding sequence is TGTGCCAGCGTAAGGGACAGCGGTGGCGAGCAGTACGTC.

This clonotype was detected many times. V and J are TRBV5-4 and TRBJ2-1; D unclear. Looked up from germline, CDR1 is SGHNT and CDR2 is YYREEE (reference sequence). V lost 0 bases and J 5 bases, leaving 12 bases between the germline ends. The CDR3 is 15 amino acids. The CDR3 DNA is TGTGCCAGCAGCTTGGGGGCGGTACGTGACAATGAGCAGTTCTTC. Translated: CASSLGAVRDNEQFF.

The chain uses TRBV30 and TRBJ2-5, with TRBD2 matching 7 bases. This CDR3 has 12 residues. Germline assignment: CDR1 GTSNPN and CDR2 SVGIG (reference sequence). The ends lost 2 bases at V and 5 bases at J; junction bases unmatched: 2. CDR3 residues: CAWSLGGETQYF. The DNA for the CDR3 is TGTGCCTGGAGTCTGGGGGGGGAGACCCAGTACTTC.

Many counts were recorded for this clonotype. The chain joins TRBV12-3 or TRBV12-4 to TRBJ2-6; TRBD1 is a possible D gene (5 bases). The V end lost 4 bases, the J end lost 2 bases, and 12 bases lay between the germline ends. This CDR3 has 16 amino acids. The CDR3 spells CASSYDRGAGANVLTF. CDR3 nucleotides: TGTGCCAGCAGTTACGACAGAGGAGCTGGGGCCAACGTCCTGACTTTC.

This clonotype came up many times. This chain connects TRBV5-1 to TRBJ2-7, with TRBD1 matching 8 bases. V lost 4 bases and J lost 0; bases outside the gene matches: 6. This CDR3 has 15 residues. The V gene's germline CDR1 is SGHRS and CDR2 YFSETQ. CDR3 bases: TGCGCCAGCAGCCCACGACAGGGGAGCTCCTACGAGCAGTACGTC. Translating gives CASSPRQGSSYEQYV.

This clonotype was counted ten times or more. The chain uses TRBV6-1 and TRBJ1-3, with a tentative D call TRBD1 (6 bases). The CDR3 length is 15 residues. The germline V gene encodes CDR1 MNHNS and CDR2 SASEGT. The V gene lost 3 bases and the J gene lost 4 bases, with 13 bases spanning the gap. The CDR3 here is CASSDGQSSGNTIYF. CDR3 nucleotide sequence: TGTGCCAGCAGTGACGGACAGAGTTCAGGAAACACCATATATTTT.

This clonotype was observed at least ten times. V is TRBV28 and J is TRBJ2-1; D perhaps matches TRBD1 (6 bases). Germline CDR1 MDHEN, CDR2 SYDVKM. V was cut by 2 bases and J by 4 bases, with 12 bases left in between. This CDR3 is built from 15 residues. The CDR3 spells CASSLGRGLYNEQFF. DNA of the CDR3: TGTGCCAGCAGTTTAGGCAGGGGCCTGTACAATGAGCAGTTCTTC.

This clonotype was observed many times. The chain recombines TRBV4-1 with TRBJ1-2, with D maybe TRBD1 (6 bases). Germline V gene sequence: CDR1 MGHRA, CDR2 YSYEKL. Trimming removed 5 bases at V and 6 bases at J, with 13 bases between. The CDR3 has 13 amino acids. DNA for the CDR3: TGCGCCAGCAGCTCTCAGGGGCGGGATGGCTACACCTTC. Its translation: CASSSQGRDGYTF.

This clonotype was counted many times. The rearrangement joins TRBV4-1 to TRBJ2-3; D uncertain. The CDR3 is 18 amino acids. Germline CDR1 MGHRA, CDR2 YSYEKL. V lost 2 bases, J lost 3 bases, and 21 bases lay in between. CDR3 protein: CASSQHYGLRIGTDTQYF. The CDR3 nucleotides read TGCGCCAGCAGCCAACACTACGGGTTGAGGATAGGAACAGATACGCAGTATTTT.